The present T cell receptor (beta chain) was sequenced within a study of blood T cell repertoires in COVID-19. Across the study: COVID-19 samples from acute and convalescent phases originated in the United States, Italy and Spain.

From germline, CDR1 is LNHDA and CDR2 SQIVND (reference sequence). The CDR3 extends over 14 amino acids. The V gene lost 5 bases and the J gene lost 2 bases, with 12 bases spanning the gap. TCRdb's table, derived via immunoSEQ multiplex PCR, lists solely in-frame clones and lacks some. The sample lists approximately 270,000 clones, under 90% seen once, with 2% to 2.5% in the top ten. The sequence was collected from a man aged 45-60 years with acute or convalescent COVID-19. Sequencing was done on a sample of peripheral blood. This rearrangement joins TRBV19 to TRBJ1-1; perhaps TRBD1 as D (6 bases). Written as DNA, the CDR3 is TGTGCCAGTAGTCCCCGGACAGCAAACACTGAAGCTTTCTTT. Amino acids: CASSPRTANTEAFF.